This T cell receptor beta chain was captured in a study of T cells in tuberculosis. Stated time point: new active TB diagnosis, blood taken before or within 7 days of starting treatment. V gave up 3 bases and J gave up 5 bases; unmatched junction bases: 17. The CDR3 covers 18 residues. Germline lookup yields CDR1 LNHDA and CDR2 SQIVND (reference sequence). The assay was immunoSEQ multiplex PCR, and TCRdb's table has in-frame clones only and misses some. The sample holds some 49,000 clones, nearly 95% seen once. This sequence originates from an adult with tuberculosis. The chain combines TRBV19 with TRBJ2-5; 8 nucleotides match TRBD2. The specimen comprised PBMCs, sampled at tuberculosis diagnosis. In nucleotides, the CDR3 is TGTGCCAGTAGTATTAGGCCCGGCGGGGGGCGCCCGGCGGAGACCCAGTACTTC. Protein sequence: CASSIRPGGGRPAETQYF.